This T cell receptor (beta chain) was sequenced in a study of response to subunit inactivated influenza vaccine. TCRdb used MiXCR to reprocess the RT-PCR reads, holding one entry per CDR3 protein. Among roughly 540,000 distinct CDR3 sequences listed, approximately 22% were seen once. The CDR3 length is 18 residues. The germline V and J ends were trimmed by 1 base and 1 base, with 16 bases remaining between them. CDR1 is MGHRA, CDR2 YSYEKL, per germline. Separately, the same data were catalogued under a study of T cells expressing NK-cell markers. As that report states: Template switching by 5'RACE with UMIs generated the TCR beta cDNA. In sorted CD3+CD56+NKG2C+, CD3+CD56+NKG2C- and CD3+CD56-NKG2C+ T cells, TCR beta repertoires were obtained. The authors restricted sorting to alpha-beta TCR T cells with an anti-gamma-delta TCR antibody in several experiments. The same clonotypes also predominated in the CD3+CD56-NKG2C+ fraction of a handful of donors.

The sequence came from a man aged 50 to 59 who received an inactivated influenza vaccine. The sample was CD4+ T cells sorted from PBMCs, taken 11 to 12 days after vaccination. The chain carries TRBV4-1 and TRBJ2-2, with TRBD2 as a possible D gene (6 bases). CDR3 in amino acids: CASSQGMTRRMNTGELFF. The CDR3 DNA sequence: TGCGCCAGCAGCCAAGGCATGACTAGGAGAATGAACACCGGGGAGCTGTTTTTT.